This T cell receptor (beta chain) was captured by sequencing in a study of shared clonotypes between healthy human individuals. Study details: Per donor, three plates held CD4 naive cells, three held CD4 memory, two held CD8 naive and one held CD8 memory. Study-wide results and caveats: Sampling covered blood only; tissue repertoires likely differ.

At a deep level, the assay was run. Data came from immunoSEQ multiplex PCR; TCRdb stores just in-frame clones and leaves some out. The repertoire includes 550,000 to 700,000 clones, around four fifths of them detected once, and 1.5% to 2% sits in the top ten. This CDR3 region has 17 residues. Germline V gene sequence: CDR1 MNHNS, CDR2 SASEGT. V lost 2 bases to trimming and J lost 3 bases, with 20 bases between them. Only one count was recorded for this clone. Its target is unknown. Every contributor of samples was a Caucasian grown-up residing in Nashville, Tennessee. The sequence was collected from a woman aged 30 to 39 in good health. The rearrangement joins TRBV6-1 to TRBJ2-7; D might be TRBD2 (5 bases). The source material was memory CD4+ T cells sorted from blood. Specified subset: CD45RA-negative fraction. The CDR3, as DNA: TGTGCCAGCAGTGAACTGGCGGAGGCCGCTTGGGGCTACGAGCAGTACTTC. This translates into CASSELAEAAWGYEQYF.